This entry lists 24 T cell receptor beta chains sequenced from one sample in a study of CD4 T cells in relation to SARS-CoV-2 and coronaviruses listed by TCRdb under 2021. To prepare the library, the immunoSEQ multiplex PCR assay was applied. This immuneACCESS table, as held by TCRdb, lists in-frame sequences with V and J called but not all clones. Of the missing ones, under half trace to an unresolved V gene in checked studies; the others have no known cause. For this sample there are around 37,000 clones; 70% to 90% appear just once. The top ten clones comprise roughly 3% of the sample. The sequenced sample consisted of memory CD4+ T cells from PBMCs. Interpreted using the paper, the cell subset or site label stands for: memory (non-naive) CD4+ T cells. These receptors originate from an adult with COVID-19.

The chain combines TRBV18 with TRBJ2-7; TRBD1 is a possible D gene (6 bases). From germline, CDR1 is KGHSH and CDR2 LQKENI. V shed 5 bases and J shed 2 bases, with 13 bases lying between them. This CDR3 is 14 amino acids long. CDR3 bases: TGTGCCAGCTCAAGCCCGGACAGAACCTACGAGCAGTACTTC. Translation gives CASSSPDRTYEQYF.

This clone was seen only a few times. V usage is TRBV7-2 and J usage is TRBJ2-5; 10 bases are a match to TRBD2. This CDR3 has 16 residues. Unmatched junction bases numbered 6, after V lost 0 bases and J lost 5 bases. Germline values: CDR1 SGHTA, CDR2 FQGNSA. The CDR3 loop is CASSLAQAGGEETQYF. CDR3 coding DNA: TGTGCCAGCAGCTTAGCGCAAGCGGGAGGGGAGGAGACCCAGTACTTC.

The chain's CDR3 is CASSQDTAGWSLHF. CDR3 coding DNA: TGTGCCAGCAGCCAAGATACGGCAGGGTGGTCCCTCCACTTT. This rearrangement joins TRBV3-1 (or the pseudogene TRBV3-2) to TRBJ1-6; D might be TRBD1 (5 bases). Trimming took off 0 bases at V and 14 bases at J, with 14 bases between the two ends. This CDR3 contains 14 residues. The germline V gene encodes CDR1 LGHDT and CDR2 YNNKEL (reference sequence).

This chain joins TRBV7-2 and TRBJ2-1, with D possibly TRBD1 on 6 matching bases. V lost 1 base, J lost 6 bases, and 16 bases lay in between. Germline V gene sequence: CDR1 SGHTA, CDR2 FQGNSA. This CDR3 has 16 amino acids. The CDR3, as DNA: TGTGCCAGCAGCTTAGAGGGGACAAGGGGGATCAATGAGCAGTTCTTC. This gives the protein CASSLEGTRGINEQFF.

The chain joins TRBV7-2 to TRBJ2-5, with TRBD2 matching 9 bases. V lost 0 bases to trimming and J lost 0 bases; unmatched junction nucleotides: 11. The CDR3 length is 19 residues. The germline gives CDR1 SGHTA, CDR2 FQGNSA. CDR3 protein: CASSLARSLAGAYQETQYF. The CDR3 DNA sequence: TGTGCCAGCAGCTTAGCTAGAAGTTTAGCGGGGGCGTACCAAGAGACCCAGTACTTC.

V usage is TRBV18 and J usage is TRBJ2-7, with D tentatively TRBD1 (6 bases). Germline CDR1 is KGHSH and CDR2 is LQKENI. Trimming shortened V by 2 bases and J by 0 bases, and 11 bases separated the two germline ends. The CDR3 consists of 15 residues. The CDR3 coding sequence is TGTGCCAGCTCACCAGGACAGATTAGCTCCTACGAGCAGTACTTC. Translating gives CASSPGQISSYEQYF.

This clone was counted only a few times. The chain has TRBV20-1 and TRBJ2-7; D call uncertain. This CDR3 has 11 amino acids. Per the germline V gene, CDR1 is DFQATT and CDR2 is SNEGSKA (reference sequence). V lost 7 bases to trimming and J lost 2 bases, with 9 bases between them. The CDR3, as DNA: TGCAGTGATGAGCGTACCTACGAGCAGTACTTC. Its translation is CSDERTYEQYF.

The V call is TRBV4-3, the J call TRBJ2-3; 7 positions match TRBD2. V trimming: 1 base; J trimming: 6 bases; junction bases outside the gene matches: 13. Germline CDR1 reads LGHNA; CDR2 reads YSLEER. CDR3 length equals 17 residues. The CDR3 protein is CASSQVSGRAGSDTQYF. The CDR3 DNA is TGCGCCAGCAGCCAAGTCTCTGGGAGGGCCGGATCGGATACGCAGTATTTT.

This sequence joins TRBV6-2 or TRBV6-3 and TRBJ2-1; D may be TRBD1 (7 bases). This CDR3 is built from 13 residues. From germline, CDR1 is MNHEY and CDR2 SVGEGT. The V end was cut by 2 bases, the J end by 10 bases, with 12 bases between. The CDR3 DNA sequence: TGTGCCAGCAGTTACCAGGGGGGTGGGGAGCAGTTCTTC. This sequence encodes CASSYQGGGEQFF.

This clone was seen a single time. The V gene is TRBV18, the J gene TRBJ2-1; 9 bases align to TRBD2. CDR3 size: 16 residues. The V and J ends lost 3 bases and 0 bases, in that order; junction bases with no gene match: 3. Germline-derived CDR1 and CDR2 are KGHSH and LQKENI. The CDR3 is CASSPTSGGSYNEQFF. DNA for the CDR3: TGTGCCAGCTCACCGACTAGCGGCGGCTCCTACAATGAGCAGTTCTTC. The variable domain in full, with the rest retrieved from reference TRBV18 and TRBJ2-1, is NAGVMQNPRHLVRRRGQEARLRCSPMKGHSHVYWYRQLPEEGLKFMVYLQKENIIDESGMPKERFSAEFPKEGPSILRIQQVVRGDSAAYFCASSPTSGGSYNEQFFGPGTRLTVL.

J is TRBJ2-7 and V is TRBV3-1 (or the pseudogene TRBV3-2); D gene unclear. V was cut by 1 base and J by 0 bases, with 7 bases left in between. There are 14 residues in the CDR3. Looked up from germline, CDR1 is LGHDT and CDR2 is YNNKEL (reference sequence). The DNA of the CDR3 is TGTGCCAGCAGCCAAGGACGGATCTCCTACGAGCAGTACTTC. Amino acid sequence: CASSQGRISYEQYF.

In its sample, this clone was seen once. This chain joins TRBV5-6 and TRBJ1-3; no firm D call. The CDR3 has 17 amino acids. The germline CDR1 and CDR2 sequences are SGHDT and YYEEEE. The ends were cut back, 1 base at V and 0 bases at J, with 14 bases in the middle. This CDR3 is CASSLLGGLSSGNTIYF. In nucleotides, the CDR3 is TGTGCCAGCAGCTTGTTAGGCGGTCTAAGCTCTGGAAACACCATATATTTT.

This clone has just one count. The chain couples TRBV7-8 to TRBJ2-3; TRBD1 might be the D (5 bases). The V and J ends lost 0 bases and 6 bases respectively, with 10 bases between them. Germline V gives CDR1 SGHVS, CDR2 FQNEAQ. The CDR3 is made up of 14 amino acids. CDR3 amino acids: CASSLAQGSDTQYF. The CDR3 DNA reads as TGTGCCAGCAGCTTAGCGCAGGGTTCGGATACGCAGTATTTT.

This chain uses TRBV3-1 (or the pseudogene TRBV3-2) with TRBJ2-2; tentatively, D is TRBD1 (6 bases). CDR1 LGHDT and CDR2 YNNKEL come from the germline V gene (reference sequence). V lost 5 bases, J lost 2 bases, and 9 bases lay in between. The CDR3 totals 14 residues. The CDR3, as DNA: TGTGCCAGCAGCAAGGACAGAAACACCGGGGAGCTGTTTTTT. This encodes CASSKDRNTGELFF.

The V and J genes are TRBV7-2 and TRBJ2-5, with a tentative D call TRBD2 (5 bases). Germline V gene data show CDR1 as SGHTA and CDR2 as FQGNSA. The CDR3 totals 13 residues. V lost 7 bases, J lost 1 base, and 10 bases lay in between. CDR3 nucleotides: TGTGCCAGCAAACGGGGTCCCCAAGAGACCCAGTACTTC. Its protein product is CASKRGPQETQYF.

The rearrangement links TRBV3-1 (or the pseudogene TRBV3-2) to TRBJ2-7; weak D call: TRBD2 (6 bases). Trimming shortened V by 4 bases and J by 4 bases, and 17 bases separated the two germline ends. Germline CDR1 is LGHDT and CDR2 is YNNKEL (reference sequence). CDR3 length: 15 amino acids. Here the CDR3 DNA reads TGTGCCAGCAGCCGGGGGAGCCTAGCGACTTACGAGCAGTACTTC. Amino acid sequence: CASSRGSLATYEQYF.

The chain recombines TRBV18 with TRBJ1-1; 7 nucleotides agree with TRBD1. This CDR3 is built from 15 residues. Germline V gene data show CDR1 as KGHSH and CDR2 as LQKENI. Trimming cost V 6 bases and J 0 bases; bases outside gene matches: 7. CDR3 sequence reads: CASSDRVKMNTEAFF. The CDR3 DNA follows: TGTGCCAGCTCTGACAGGGTTAAAATGAACACTGAAGCTTTCTTT.

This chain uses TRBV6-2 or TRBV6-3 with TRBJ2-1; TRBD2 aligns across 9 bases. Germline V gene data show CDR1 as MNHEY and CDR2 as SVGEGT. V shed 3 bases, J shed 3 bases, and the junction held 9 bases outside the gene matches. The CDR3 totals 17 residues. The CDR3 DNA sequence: TGTGCCAGCAGTTATAGTCCTCCTAGCGGGATCTACAATGAGCAGTTCTTC. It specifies CASSYSPPSGIYNEQFF.

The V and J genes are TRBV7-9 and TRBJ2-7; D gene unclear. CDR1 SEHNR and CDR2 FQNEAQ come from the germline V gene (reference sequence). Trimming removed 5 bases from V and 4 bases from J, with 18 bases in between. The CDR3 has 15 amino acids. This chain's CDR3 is CASSPDRAKSYEQYF. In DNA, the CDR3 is TGTGCCAGCAGCCCTGACCGTGCCAAATCTTACGAGCAGTACTTC. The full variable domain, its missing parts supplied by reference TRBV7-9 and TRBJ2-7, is DTGVSQNPRHKITKRGQNVTFRCDPISEHNRLYWYRQTLGQGPEFLTYFQNEAQLEKSRLLSDRFSAERPKGSFSTLEIQRTEQGDSAMYLCASSPDRAKSYEQYFGPGTRLTVT.

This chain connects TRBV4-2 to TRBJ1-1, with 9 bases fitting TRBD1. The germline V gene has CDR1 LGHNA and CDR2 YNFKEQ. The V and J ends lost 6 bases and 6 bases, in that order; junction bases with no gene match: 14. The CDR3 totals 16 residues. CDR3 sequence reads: CASRQTGGGEVAEAFF. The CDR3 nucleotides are TGTGCCAGCAGACAAACAGGGGGCGGCGAAGTCGCTGAAGCTTTCTTT.

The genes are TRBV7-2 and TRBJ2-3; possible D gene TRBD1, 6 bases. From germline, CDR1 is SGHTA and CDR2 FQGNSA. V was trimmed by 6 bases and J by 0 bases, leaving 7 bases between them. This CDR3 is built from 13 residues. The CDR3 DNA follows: TGTGCCAGCAGTACAGGGAGCACAGATACGCAGTATTTT. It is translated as CASSTGSTDTQYF.

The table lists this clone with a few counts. CDR3 coding DNA: TGTGCCAGCAGCTTAGAATTTGGCAGGAACTATGGCTACACCTTC. This translates into CASSLEFGRNYGYTF. The chain combines TRBV7-8 with TRBJ1-2; no clear D gene. Trimming left V 1 base short and J 2 bases short, with 11 bases between. Germline V gene sequence: CDR1 SGHVS, CDR2 FQNEAQ. This CDR3 is 15 amino acids long.

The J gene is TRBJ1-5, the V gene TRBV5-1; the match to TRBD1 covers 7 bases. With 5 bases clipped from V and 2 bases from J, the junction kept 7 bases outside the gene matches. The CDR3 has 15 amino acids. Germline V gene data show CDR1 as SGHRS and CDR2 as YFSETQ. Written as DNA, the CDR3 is TGCGCCAGCAGAGTCGGAACAGGGGGCAATCAGCCCCAGCATTTT. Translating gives CASRVGTGGNQPQHF.

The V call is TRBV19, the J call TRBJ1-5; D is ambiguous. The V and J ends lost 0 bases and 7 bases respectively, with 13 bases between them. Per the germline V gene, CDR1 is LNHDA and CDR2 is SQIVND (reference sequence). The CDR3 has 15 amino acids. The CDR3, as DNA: TGTGCCAGTAGTATAGACCCAAATTCCGGCCAGCCCCAGCATTTT. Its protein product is CASSIDPNSGQPQHF.